This TCR beta chain was captured in a study of blood T cell repertoires in COVID-19. The table lists this clone with a count of one. Some clones are missing from TCRdb's copy, which holds only in-frame ones; the method was immunoSEQ multiplex PCR. Of more than 110,000 clones in the sample, 85% to 90% were seen once. Germline-derived CDR1 and CDR2 are SGDLS and YYNGEE. Trimming took 1 base from V and 5 from J; bases not matched to a gene: 8. The CDR3 contains 16 residues. This sequence joins TRBV9 and TRBJ1-5; 8 bases are a match to TRBD1. This TCR was sampled from a man aged 45-65 years with active or convalescent COVID-19. The sample consisted of peripheral blood. The CDR3 bases are TGTGCCAGCAGCGTATATGGACAGGGTAAGGATCAGCCCCAGCATTTT. Protein product: CASSVYGQGKDQPQHF.